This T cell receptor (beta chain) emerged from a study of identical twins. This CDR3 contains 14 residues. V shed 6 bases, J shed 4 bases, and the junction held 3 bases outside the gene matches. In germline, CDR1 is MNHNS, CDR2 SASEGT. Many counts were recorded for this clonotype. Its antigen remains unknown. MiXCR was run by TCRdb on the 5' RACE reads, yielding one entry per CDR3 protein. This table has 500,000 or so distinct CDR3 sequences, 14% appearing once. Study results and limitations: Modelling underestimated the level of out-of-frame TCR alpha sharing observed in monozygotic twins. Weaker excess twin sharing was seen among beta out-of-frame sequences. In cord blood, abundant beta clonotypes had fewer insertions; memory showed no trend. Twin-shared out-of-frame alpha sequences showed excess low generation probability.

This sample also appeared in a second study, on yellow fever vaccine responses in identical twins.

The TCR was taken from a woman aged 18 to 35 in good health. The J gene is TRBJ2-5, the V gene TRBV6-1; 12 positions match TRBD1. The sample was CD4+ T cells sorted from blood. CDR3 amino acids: CASSRDRGLETQYF. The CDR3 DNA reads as TGTGCCAGCAGCCGGGACAGGGGGCTAGAGACCCAGTACTTC.